This entry describes one T cell receptor (beta chain). The antigen this receptor binds is unknown. No much larger clone is present one base from it, and per-base qualities are unavailable. This sample was taken from a study of CD8+CD57+ T cells in acquired aplastic anemia (dated by TCRdb to between 2018 and 2020). Study-wide context: DNA extracted from sorted CD4+ and CD8+ cells had a mean of approximately 3.4 ug, with a range of roughly 0.2 to 30 ug. Mean read counts for healthy donor samples were 9 million to 10.8 million for CD4+ cells and 11.0 million for CD8+ cells. General study outcomes and caveats: Around 30 CD8+ CDR3 sequences were shared between patients and controls but appeared highly expressed in patients and within their immunodominant clones. Patients and healthy controls showed no significant difference in CD8+ Simpson's diversity (P=0.060).

TCR beta VDJ combination and CDR3 sequence profiling used genomic DNA as the template. An Illumina HiSeq 2000 was the platform used for TCR repertoire sequencing. Per the original workflow: TRBV/TRBJ rearrangement plots, CDR3 size and DJ length profiles, and Simpson's diversity index were used to assess repertoires. The immunodominant clone was defined as the most abundant DNA sequence in deep sequencing data. CDR3 amino acid sequences were screened for sharing across subjects and compared with published repertoires and the VDJdb database. TCRdb trimmed the raw reads at Q25, called clones with MiXCR and kept productive beta chains. Rows matching on CDR3 protein sequence are summarized as one entry with the most common DNA and genes. For this entry, the V and J calls and clone size follow TCRdb and not the study's own pipeline. Here the sample has around 51,000 distinct CDR3 sequences; 55% to 75% occur a single time. Approximately 31% of the sample is held by the ten biggest clonotypes.

The germline V gene (reference sequence) yields DFQATT for CDR1 and SNEGSKA for CDR2. The junction carries 14 bases between V and J, which are trimmed by 8 bases and 6 bases respectively. The CDR3 runs 12 residues from the cysteine to the phenylalanine. The CDR3 DNA has 36 bases and is translated from base 1. The study deep-sequenced TCR repertoires of sorted CD4+ and CD8+ blood T cells from severe aplastic anemia patients and healthy subjects. Ficoll-Paque density gradient centrifugation was used to isolate peripheral blood mononuclear cells. Before DNA was extracted, CD4+ and CD8+ T cells were sorted using either FACS or magnetic beads.

The sample was sorted CD4+, CD8+, or CD8+CD57+ T cells (not recorded which) from PBMCs. The sequence was obtained from a human donor in good health, serving as a control. Rearrangement joined TRBV20-1 to TRBJ2-4; the D region possibly corresponds to TRBD1 (6 bases align). The CDR3 region reads CSTRGQGNIQYF. The sequence in DNA is TGCAGTACAAGGGGACAAGGAAACATTCAGTACTTC.